These T cell receptor beta chains were read from a single sample in a study of early T cells in non-severe SARS-CoV-2 infection. TCRdb called the 5' RACE reads again in MiXCR, with one record for every CDR3 protein. The sample has around 57,000 distinct CDR3 sequences; 10% to 14% are singletons. Sequenced material: whole blood. The source of these receptors is an adult who was a healthcare worker with PCR-confirmed SARS-CoV-2 infection or an uninfected control (not recorded which). CDR3s include the opening cysteine and the closing phenylalanine or tryptophan. D genes are given only for firm matches. Size is stated for part of the rows, as once, few or many counts, or as a class when the clone is expanded.

D: TRBD1; size: many; V: TRBV11-2; J: TRBJ2-1; CDR3: CASSHPTGIRKVEQFF; DNA: TGTGCCAGCAGCCACCCGACAGGGATCAGGAAGGTTGAGCAGTTCTTC
D: .; size: .; V: TRBV30; J: TRBJ1-2; CDR3: CAWSVPGVANYGYTF; DNA: TGTGCCTGGAGTGTACCGGGGGTAGCTAACTATGGCTACACCTTC
D: TRBD1; size: many; V: TRBV7-9; J: TRBJ2-7; CDR3: CASSPRTGVFKEHEQYF; DNA: TGTGCCAGCAGCCCTCGGACAGGGGTGTTTAAAGAGCACGAGCAGTACTTC
D: .; size: .; V: TRBV7-2; J: TRBJ2-3; CDR3: CASSFQGGTQYF; DNA: TGTGCCAGCAGCTTTCAGGGAGGCACGCAGTATTTT
D: .; size: .; V: TRBV6-5; J: TRBJ1-1; CDR3: CASSYSSRGRYTEAFF; DNA: TGTGCCAGCAGTTACTCGAGCCGCGGCAGATACACTGAAGCTTTCTTT
D: .; size: many; V: TRBV3-1; J: TRBJ2-2; CDR3: CASSPGTPSTGELFF; DNA: TGTGCCAGCAGCCCCGGGACACCTTCCACCGGGGAGCTGTTTTTT
D: TRBD2; size: few; V: TRBV13; J: TRBJ2-3; CDR3: CASSLFSGAGGRSGTQYF; DNA: TGTGCCAGCAGCTTGTTTTCGGGAGCGGGGGGGCGCTCCGGAACGCAGTATTTT
D: .; size: many; V: TRBV5-1; J: TRBJ2-7; CDR3: CASSSAYEQYF; DNA: TGCGCCAGCAGTTCAGCCTACGAGCAGTACTTC
D: .; size: few; V: TRBV7-8; J: TRBJ2-3; CDR3: CASSLARIRAADTQYF; DNA: TGTGCCAGCAGCTTAGCCCGCATCCGGGCGGCAGATACGCAGTATTTT
D: .; size: many; V: TRBV20-1; J: TRBJ2-7; CDR3: CSALRAGISYEQYF; DNA: TGCAGTGCCCTCAGGGCTGGTATATCCTACGAGCAGTACTTC
D: .; size: few; V: TRBV3-1; J: TRBJ2-5; CDR3: CASSPTGPLGETQYF; DNA: TGTGCCAGCAGCCCGACCGGGCCCCTCGGAGAGACCCAGTACTTC
D: .; size: .; V: TRBV12-3/TRBV12-4; J: TRBJ1-6; CDR3: CASTWGSTDNSPLHF; DNA: TGTGCCAGCACTTGGGGGAGTACGGATAATTCACCCCTCCACTTT